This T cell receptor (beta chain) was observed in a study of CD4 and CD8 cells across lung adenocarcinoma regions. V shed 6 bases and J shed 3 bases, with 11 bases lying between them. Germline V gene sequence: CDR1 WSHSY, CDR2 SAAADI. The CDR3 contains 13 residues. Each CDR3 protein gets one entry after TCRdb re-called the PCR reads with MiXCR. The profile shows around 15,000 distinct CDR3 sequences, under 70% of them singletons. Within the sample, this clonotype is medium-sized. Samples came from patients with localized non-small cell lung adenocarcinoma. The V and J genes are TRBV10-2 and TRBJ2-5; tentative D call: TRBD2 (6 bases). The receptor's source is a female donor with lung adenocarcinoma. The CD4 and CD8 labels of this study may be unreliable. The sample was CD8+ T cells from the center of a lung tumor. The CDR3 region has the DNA TGCGCCAGCAGAACCCCGGGAGAAGAGACCCAGTACTTC. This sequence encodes CASRTPGEETQYF.